Sequencing of this T cell receptor (beta chain) was carried out in a study of T cell changes during pregnancy in multiple sclerosis. This table comes from immunoSEQ multiplex PCR, and its TCRdb copy is limited to in-frame clones, with some not included. The sample lists roughly 25,000 clones; about 88% were seen once. The origin of this receptor is a female donor with multiple sclerosis, enrolled in a pregnancy study. The source was CD8+ T cells from peripheral blood mononuclear cells, collected in the second trimester of pregnancy.

CDR3 nucleotides: TGTGCCAGCAGCCAAACTAGCGGGATTACCTACGAGCAGTACTTC. As protein: CASSQTSGITYEQYF. V usage is TRBV28 and J usage is TRBJ2-7, with TRBD2 matching 10 bases. The CDR3 is 15 residues long. The trim removed 6 bases at V and 2 bases at J, leaving 7 bases unmatched. CDR1 MDHEN and CDR2 SYDVKM come from the germline V gene.